Given below is one T cell receptor (beta chain) in context. This record comes from a study of blood T cell repertoires in COVID-19. Profiled with immunoSEQ multiplex PCR; TCRdb holds only in-frame clones, not every one. The table has a few hundred thousand clones, around 88% seen once. This CDR3 comprises 14 residues. Germline V lookup: CDR1 MNHEY, CDR2 SVGEGT. V lost 5 bases, J lost 11 bases, and 18 bases lay in between. Sequenced input: PBMCs or T cells enriched from blood (not recorded which). The source is a woman aged 45-65 years with acute COVID-19. V is TRBV6-2 or TRBV6-3 and J is TRBJ1-4, with D unclear. The DNA for the CDR3 is TGTGCCAGCAGTGGCGTAACTCCCACGGGGAAACTGTTTTTT. Translation: CASSGVTPTGKLFF.